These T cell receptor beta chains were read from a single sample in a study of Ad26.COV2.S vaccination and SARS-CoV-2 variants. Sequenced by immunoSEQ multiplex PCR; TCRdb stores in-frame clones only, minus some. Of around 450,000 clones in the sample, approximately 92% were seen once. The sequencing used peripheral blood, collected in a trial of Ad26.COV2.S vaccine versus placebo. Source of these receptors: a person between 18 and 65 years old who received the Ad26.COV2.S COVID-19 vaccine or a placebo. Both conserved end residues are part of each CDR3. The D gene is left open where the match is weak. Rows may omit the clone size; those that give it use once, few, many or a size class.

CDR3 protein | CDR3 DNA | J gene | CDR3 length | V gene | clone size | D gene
CASSSRDTRGTGELFF | TGTGCCAGCAGCTCCCGGGACACCCGGGGCACCGGGGAGCTGTTTTTT | TRBJ2-2 | 16 | TRBV11-3 | - | -
CASSGGWGGKPQHF | TGTGCCAGCTCTGGAGGGTGGGGCGGGAAGCCCCAGCATTTT | TRBJ1-5 | 14 | TRBV18 | - | -
CASSSPPGSGANVLTF | TGTGCCAGCAGCTCCCCCCCCGGCTCTGGGGCCAACGTCCTGACTTTC | TRBJ2-6 | 16 | TRBV7-2 | - | -
CASSPGLAEMAGELFF | TGTGCCAGCAGCCCCGGACTAGCGGAGATGGCCGGGGAGCTGTTTTTT | TRBJ2-2 | 16 | TRBV7-2 | once | TRBD2
CASSQIGSSGGVKQYF | TGTGCCAGCAGTCAAATTGGGTCTAGCGGGGGGGTGAAGCAGTATTTT | TRBJ2-3 | 16 | TRBV4-2 | - | TRBD2
CASSARGDTQYF | TGTGCCAGCAGCGCACGTGGAGATACGCAGTATTTT | TRBJ2-3 | 12 | TRBV21-1 | - | -
CSARFGYTF | TGCAGTGCTAGGTTTGGCTACACCTTC | TRBJ1-2 | 9 | TRBV20-1 | - | -
CASSYVREASPLHF | TGTGCCAGCAGTTACGTCAGGGAAGCTTCACCCCTCCACTTT | TRBJ1-6 | 14 | TRBV6-5 | - | -
CSATTDYGYTF | TGCAGTGCCACAACGGACTATGGCTACACCTTC | TRBJ1-2 | 11 | TRBV20-1 | - | -
CASSLSRGPSYEQYF | TGTGCCAGCAGCTTAAGTCGGGGCCCCTCCTACGAGCAGTACTTC | TRBJ2-7 | 15 | TRBV7-3 | - | -
CASSLAGDTGELFF | TGTGCCAGCAGCTTAGCCGGAGACACCGGGGAGCTGTTTTTT | TRBJ2-2 | 14 | TRBV7-2 | - | -
CASSITGGAGELFF | TGTGCCAGTAGTATTACCGGGGGAGCCGGGGAGCTGTTTTTT | TRBJ2-2 | 14 | TRBV19 | - | -
CASSEARARGIQYF | TGTGCCAGCAGTGAGGCCAGGGCCAGAGGCATTCAGTACTTC | TRBJ2-4 | 14 | TRBV2 | - | -
CASSPTRGAYNSPLHF | TGTGCCAGCAGCCCGACCAGGGGAGCGTATAATTCACCCCTCCACTTT | TRBJ1-6 | 16 | TRBV7-9 | - | -
CATSDSAGVGNTIYF | TGTGCCACCAGTGACTCAGCAGGGGTCGGAAACACCATATATTTT | TRBJ1-3 | 15 | TRBV24-1 | - | -
CASMWGFLAGPETQYF | TGTGCCAGCATGTGGGGGTTTCTAGCGGGGCCAGAGACCCAGTACTTC | TRBJ2-5 | 16 | TRBV2 | - | TRBD2
CASRTASGSGETQYF | TGTGCCAGCAGGACGGCCTCAGGGTCAGGGGAGACCCAGTACTTC | TRBJ2-5 | 15 | TRBV25-1 | - | -
CASSWGQTYEQYF | TGTGCCAGCAGTTGGGGACAGACCTACGAGCAGTACTTC | TRBJ2-7 | 13 | TRBV12-3/TRBV12-4 | few | TRBD1
CASSAGGVGTEAFF | TGTGCCAGCAGTGCGGGGGGGGTCGGCACTGAAGCTTTCTTT | TRBJ1-1 | 14 | TRBV11-3 | - | -
CASQPSGTSEETQYF | TGTGCCAGCCAGCCCTCCGGGACTAGCGAAGAGACCCAGTACTTC | TRBJ2-5 | 15 | TRBV2 | - | TRBD2
CASSPRNPGTGFYEQYF | TGTGCCAGCAGTCCGCGGAACCCCGGGACAGGATTCTACGAGCAGTACTTC | TRBJ2-7 | 17 | TRBV27 | - | TRBD1
CASSSNRGGKLFF | TGTGCCAGCAGTTCTAACAGGGGAGGGAAACTGTTTTTT | TRBJ1-4 | 13 | TRBV6-5 | - | TRBD1
CASSLQGGNTGELFF | TGTGCCAGCAGCTTGCAGGGAGGGAACACCGGGGAGCTGTTTTTT | TRBJ2-2 | 15 | TRBV7-2 | - | -
CASSTRGAGNTIYF | TGTGCCAGCAGCACCAGGGGAGCTGGAAACACCATATATTTT | TRBJ1-3 | 14 | TRBV28 | - | -
CATSSRKGRLDTGELFF | TGTGCCACCAGCAGTAGGAAGGGACGTCTGGACACCGGGGAGCTGTTTTTT | TRBJ2-2 | 17 | TRBV15 | - | -